Following are 10 T cell receptor beta chains from one sample sequenced in a study of shared clonotypes between healthy human individuals. Sequencing was performed with immunoSEQ multiplex PCR; in TCRdb, only in-frame clones are kept and a portion is missing. The sample has roughly 2.1 million clones; more than 85% are singletons. Terminally differentiated effector memory CD45RA+ cells were left out of the naive CD8 fraction, which was CD45RO-negative and positively selected for CCR7. Sequencing input: naive CD8+ T cells from PBMCs. Every receptor here comes from a man younger than 30 in good health. Some clones in this sample may be carry-over from other donors' samples.

The rearrangement uses TRBV2 and TRBJ1-2; D may be TRBD1 (5 bases). There are 14 residues in the CDR3. Trimming cost V 8 bases and J 8 bases, with 21 bases left between them. CDR1 and CDR2 (germline): SNHLY, FYNNEI. CDR3 protein: CASHKGWGDQGYTF. CDR3 in DNA: TGTGCCAGCCATAAAGGTTGGGGGGATCAGGGCTACACCTTC.

In DNA, the CDR3 is TGTGCCAGCAGCCAAGAGGGGACAAACGAGCAGTACTTC. This codes for CASSQEGTNEQYF. The genes are TRBV14 and TRBJ2-7; a possible D gene is TRBD1 (6 bases). The CDR3 length is 13 residues. CDR1 SGHDN and CDR2 FVKESK come from the germline V gene. Trimming pared 0 bases from V and 5 bases from J, leaving 8 bases between.

This clone was seen a handful of times. This CDR3 is also generated by other DNA sequences in the sample. The CDR3 sequence is CASSLRQGYEQYF. CDR3 DNA: TGTGCCAGCAGTTTAAGACAGGGGTACGAGCAGTACTTC. This chain joins TRBV27 and TRBJ2-7, with 8 bases lining up with TRBD1. Losses at the gene ends were 2 bases for V and 4 bases for J; bases not matched to a gene: 1. The CDR3 loop spans 13 amino acids. Per germline, CDR1 MNHEY and CDR2 SMNVEV (reference sequence).

The chain recombines TRBV29-1 with TRBJ2-3; 11 nucleotides line up with TRBD2. J lost 7 bases, V lost 1 base, and 10 bases had no gene match. The CDR3 is 16 residues long. CDR1 and CDR2 from the germline V gene are SQVTM and ANQGSEA. The CDR3 here is CSVEARTSGYSYTQYF. As DNA, the CDR3 is TGCAGCGTTGAAGCCCGGACTAGCGGGTATAGTTATACGCAGTATTTT.

The CDR3 region has the DNA TGCGCCAGCCGAACTAAGAGCGGGACAGGGGCGAGCGAGCAGTACTTC. Protein sequence: CASRTKSGTGASEQYF. The chain uses TRBV23-1 and TRBJ2-7, with TRBD1 matching 10 bases. TRBV23-1 is annotated as an ORF whose role is uncertain. CDR3 length: 16 amino acids. Trimming took 8 bases from V and 6 from J; bases not matched to a gene: 16.

The DNA of the CDR3 is TGTGCCAGTAGTCCGTCGGGACAGCAAGAGACCCAGTACTTC. As protein: CASSPSGQQETQYF. The chain uses TRBV19 and TRBJ2-5; 7 nucleotides agree with TRBD1. CDR3 length equals 14 residues. Germline CDR1 and CDR2: LNHDA and SQIVND (reference sequence). Trimming took 5 bases from V and 2 from J; bases not matched to a gene: 5.

This clone was counted a single time. The rearrangement links TRBV29-1 to TRBJ2-7, with D perhaps TRBD1 (6 bases). The V end lost 8 bases, the J end lost 5 bases, and 13 bases lay between the germline ends. Germline CDR1 reads SQVTM; CDR2 reads ANQGSEA. The CDR3 loop spans 11 amino acids. For the CDR3, the DNA is TGCAGCATCAGGGGTGGCAACGAGCAGTACTTC. Encoded protein: CSIRGGNEQYF.

The rearrangement uses TRBV29-1 and TRBJ2-1, with TRBD2 as a possible D gene (7 bases). The CDR3 totals 15 residues. The germline V and J ends were trimmed by 4 bases and 4 bases, with 17 bases remaining between them. The germline V gene has CDR1 SQVTM and CDR2 ANQGSEA. Written as DNA, the CDR3 is TGCAGCGTTGGGAGAAGGGGGGGAGTTTACAATGAGCAGTTCTTC. It yields the protein CSVGRRGGVYNEQFF.

Concerning this clone: The same CDR3 also results from other DNA sequences found in this sample. This chain connects TRBV7-9 to TRBJ2-1; the match to TRBD1 covers 7 bases. Trimming at V came to 0 bases and at J to 3 bases, leaving 2 bases not matched to a gene. The CDR3 contains 15 residues. Germline CDR1 reads SEHNR; CDR2 reads FQNEAQ (reference sequence). This CDR3 is CASSLAQGVYNEQFF. The CDR3 nucleotides read TGTGCCAGCAGCTTAGCTCAGGGGGTCTACAATGAGCAGTTCTTC.

This clone was seen only once. The J gene is TRBJ1-2, the V gene TRBV13; the D is unclear. V lost 4 bases and J lost 2, with 14 bases in between. The CDR3 length is 15 residues. Germline-derived CDR1 and CDR2 are PRHDT and FYEKMQ (reference sequence). As DNA, the CDR3 is TGTGCCAGCAGCTCCTTTAGGCAGATCAACTATGGCTACACCTTC. Amino acids: CASSSFRQINYGYTF.